This is a list of T cell receptor beta chains from one sample in a study of blood T cell repertoires in COVID-19. Generated by immunoSEQ multiplex PCR, the TCRdb table keeps only in-frame clones and is missing some. The table lists over 150,000 clones, approximately 83% of them singletons. Input material: peripheral blood. These receptors came from an elderly woman with active or convalescent COVID-19. Each CDR3 is given with its conserved first and last residue. Each record gives: V gene, clone size, J gene, D gene, CDR3 DNA, CDR3 protein. D genes are given only for firm matches. A row's size may be missing; if present it is once, few, many or a size class.

>TRBV9|-|TRBJ2-7|TRBD2
TGTGCCAGCAGCGTATTTGACGCGGGGGGTACCTACGAGCAGTACTTC
CASSVFDAGGTYEQYF
>TRBV18|-|TRBJ2-7|TRBD1
TGTGCCAGCTCATCCGGGACAGGTCTCGACGAGCAGTACTTC
CASSSGTGLDEQYF
>TRBV28|few|TRBJ1-2|-
TGTGCCAGCCGGTTTGAGAGTGACTATGGCTACACCTTC
CASRFESDYGYTF
>TRBV9|-|TRBJ2-1|-
TGTGCCAGCAGCGACGGAGGGGGACAGTACAATGAGCAGTTCTTC
CASSDGGGQYNEQFF
>TRBV27|-|TRBJ1-5|-
TGTGCCAGCAGTCCGACAGTTTATAGCAATCAGCCCCAGCATTTT
CASSPTVYSNQPQHF
>TRBV5-6|-|TRBJ2-7|-
TGTGCCAGCAGCCCAGGACTTGGCTACGAGCAGTACTTC
CASSPGLGYEQYF
>TRBV5-1|once|TRBJ2-7|-
TGCGCCAGCAGCTTGCAGCCAGAGGGCCTCGGGTACGAGCAGTACTTC
CASSLQPEGLGYEQYF
>TRBV18|-|TRBJ2-7|-
TGTGCCAGCTCACCCCGGGCAGGGTTGTACGAGCAGTACTTC
CASSPRAGLYEQYF
>TRBV6-2/TRBV6-3|few|TRBJ1-2|-
TGTGCCAGCAGTCGCGACAGGAGCTATGGCTACACCTTC
CASSRDRSYGYTF
>TRBV7-2|-|TRBJ2-1|TRBD1
TGTGCCAGCAGCTTAGGGGGACAGCTCAATGAGCAGTTCTTC
CASSLGGQLNEQFF
>TRBV24-1|-|TRBJ2-1|-
TGTGCCACCGGTCAGGACTACAATGAGCAGTTCTTC
CATGQDYNEQFF
>TRBV5-5|once|TRBJ1-1|-
TGTGCCAGCAGCCCAGGGGTAAGAGAGACTGAAGCTTTCTTT
CASSPGVRETEAFF
>TRBV12-3/TRBV12-4|-|TRBJ1-5|TRBD1
TGTGCCAGTCGACAGGGACCTCAGCCCCAGCATTTT
CASRQGPQPQHF
>TRBV19|-|TRBJ1-6|-
TGTGCCAGTCAGACAGCCGAAGGTAGTAATTCACCCCTCCACTTT
CASQTAEGSNSPLHF
>TRBV18|-|TRBJ1-1|-
TGTGCCAGCTCACCCTCCGGGGGGCAGCCTGAAGCTTTCTTT
CASSPSGGQPEAFF
>TRBV9|-|TRBJ2-1|TRBD2
TGTGCCAGCAGCGTAGGAACTAGCGAGTCCTACAATGAGCAGTTCTTC
CASSVGTSESYNEQFF
>TRBV19|-|TRBJ1-1|TRBD1
TGTGCCAGTACTCGGGACAGGGGGCGAGGAAACACTGAAGCTTTCTTT
CASTRDRGRGNTEAFF
>TRBV6-4|-|TRBJ1-1|-
TGTGCCAGTAGCCGTGCGGGGAACACTGAAGCTTTCTTT
CASSRAGNTEAFF
>TRBV5-1|once|TRBJ2-1|TRBD1
TGCGCCAGCAGCCCGACAGGGCAATCCTACAATGAGCAGTTCTTC
CASSPTGQSYNEQFF
>TRBV7-9|-|TRBJ1-3|-
TGTGCCAGCAGCTTAGAAGGGGTCGGAAACACCATATATTTT
CASSLEGVGNTIYF
>TRBV30|-|TRBJ1-5|-
TGTGCCTGGAGTGTAGGACTTAATAATCAGCCCCAGCATTTT
CAWSVGLNNQPQHF
>TRBV27|-|TRBJ1-6|-
TGTGCCAGCAGGGGGACGAACAGGGATTTCTCACCCCTCCACTTT
CASRGTNRDFSPLHF